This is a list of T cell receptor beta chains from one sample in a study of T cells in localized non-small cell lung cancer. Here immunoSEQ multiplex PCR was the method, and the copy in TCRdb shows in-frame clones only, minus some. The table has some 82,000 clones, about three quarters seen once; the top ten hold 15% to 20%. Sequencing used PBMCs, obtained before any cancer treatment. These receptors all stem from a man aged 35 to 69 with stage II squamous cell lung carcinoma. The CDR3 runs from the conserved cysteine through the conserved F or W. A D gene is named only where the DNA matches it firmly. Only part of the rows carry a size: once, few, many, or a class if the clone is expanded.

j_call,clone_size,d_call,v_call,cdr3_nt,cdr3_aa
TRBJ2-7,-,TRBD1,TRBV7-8,TGTGCCAGCAGCTTGCCGGGACAGGGCTACGAGCAGTACTTC,CASSLPGQGYEQYF
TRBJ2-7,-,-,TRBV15,TGTGCCACCAGCAGAGTGAGAGGGACCTACGAGCAGTACTTC,CATSRVRGTYEQYF
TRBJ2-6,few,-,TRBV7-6,TGTGCCAGTACCCTCCCCGGCTCTGGGGCCAACGTCCTGACTTTC,CASTLPGSGANVLTF
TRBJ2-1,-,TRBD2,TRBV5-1,TGCGCCAGCAGCGTCCTAGCGGGAGGGTCGGATGAGCAGTTCTTC,CASSVLAGGSDEQFF
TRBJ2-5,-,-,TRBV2,TGTGCCAGCAGTGAGAGGGAGATGGAGACCCAGTACTTC,CASSEREMETQYF
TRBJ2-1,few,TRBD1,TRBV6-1,TGTGCCAGCAGCGGACAGGACAATGAGCAGTTCTTC,CASSGQDNEQFF
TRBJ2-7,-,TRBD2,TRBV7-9,TGTGCCAGCAGCTTAGCGCTCCTAGCGGGAGAGCAGTACTTC,CASSLALLAGEQYF
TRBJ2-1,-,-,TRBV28,TGTGCCAGCAGTCAACTCCTGTATAATGAGCAGTTCTTC,CASSQLLYNEQFF
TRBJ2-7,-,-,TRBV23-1,TGCGCCCGGTCCCCACAGGGCGAGCAGTACTTC,CARSPQGEQYF
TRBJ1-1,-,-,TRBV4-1,TGCGCCAGCAGCCAAGAAAATCCGAACACTGAAGCTTTCTTT,CASSQENPNTEAFF
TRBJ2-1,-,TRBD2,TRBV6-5,TGTGCCAGCATAGCGGGAGTCTCTCTCGGTGAGCAGTTCTTC,CASIAGVSLGEQFF
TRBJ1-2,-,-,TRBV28,TGTGCCAGCAGCCAAGACTATGGCTACACCTTC,CASSQDYGYTF
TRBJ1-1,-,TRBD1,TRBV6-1,TGTGCCAGCAGTGTGCCCGGGACAGCGAACACTGAAGCTTTCTTT,CASSVPGTANTEAFF
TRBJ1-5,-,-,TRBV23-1,TGCGCCAGCACCCTGTCGGCAGGGGTAGGTCAGCCCCAGCATTTT,CASTLSAGVGQPQHF
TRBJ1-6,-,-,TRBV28,TGTGCCAGCAGTACCCCAGGGATGGGTAATTCACCCCTCCACTTT,CASSTPGMGNSPLHF
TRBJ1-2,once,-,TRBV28,TGTGCCAGCGGTAGTGGGGCGGGGACCTTC,CASGSGAGTF
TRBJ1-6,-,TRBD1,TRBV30,TGTGCCTGGAGTGTCCTGCCCCGGACAGGGGGATTTTCACCCCTCCACTTT,CAWSVLPRTGGFSPLHF
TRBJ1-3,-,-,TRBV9,TGTGCCAGCAGCCTAACGACAAGGGCGCGGGGAAACACCATATATTTT,CASSLTTRARGNTIYF
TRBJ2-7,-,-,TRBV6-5,TGTGCCATCGCCCCCTCCTTGGAAGTCTACGAGCAGTACTTC,CAIAPSLEVYEQYF
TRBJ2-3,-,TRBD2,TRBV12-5,TGTGCTAGTGGTTTTTCGGGAGGAAGAACAGATACGCAGTATTTT,CASGFSGGRTDTQYF
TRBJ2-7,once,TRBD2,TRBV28,TGTGCCAGCACTGTAGCGGGAACACGGTACGAGCAGTACTTC,CASTVAGTRYEQYF
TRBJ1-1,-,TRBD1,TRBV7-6,TGTGCCAGCAGCTTATCCACAGGGGCGGACACTGAAGCTTTCTTT,CASSLSTGADTEAFF
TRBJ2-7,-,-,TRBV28,TGTGCCAGCAGCTACCCGGGACACTACTCCTACGAGCAGTACTTC,CASSYPGHYSYEQYF
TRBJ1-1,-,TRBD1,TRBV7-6,TGTGCCAGCGGGCTCGGGACAGCGAACACTGAAGCTTTCTTT,CASGLGTANTEAFF
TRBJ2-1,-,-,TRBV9,TGTGCCAGCAGCGGCCGACAGACCAGCTACAATGAGCAGTTCTTC,CASSGRQTSYNEQFF
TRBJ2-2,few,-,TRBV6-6,TGTGCCAGCAAGCAGGGGAACACCGGGGAGCTGTTTTTT,CASKQGNTGELFF
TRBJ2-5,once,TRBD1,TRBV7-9,TGTGCCAGCAGCTCCGGACAGGGAGGAGGAGAGACCCAGTACTTC,CASSSGQGGGETQYF
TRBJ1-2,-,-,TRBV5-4,TGTGCCAGCAGCTTGCGGGGGGAGAACTATGGCTACACCTTC,CASSLRGENYGYTF
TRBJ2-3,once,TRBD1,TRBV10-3,TGTGCCATCAGTGAGTCTCCGACAGGGGGCCCAGATACGCAGTATTTT,CAISESPTGGPDTQYF
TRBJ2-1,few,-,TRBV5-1,TGCGCCAGCAGCCCCTTGGTAGGGTCGGATGAGCAGTTCTTC,CASSPLVGSDEQFF
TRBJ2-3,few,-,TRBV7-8,TGTGCCAGCAGCTTAGGACTAGGCGGCACAGATACGCAGTATTTT,CASSLGLGGTDTQYF
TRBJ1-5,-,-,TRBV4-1,TGCGCCAGCAGCTTTCGCGCCACCGCCGATAGCAATCAGCCCCAGCATTTT,CASSFRATADSNQPQHF
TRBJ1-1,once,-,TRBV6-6,TGTGCCAGCAGGGACGGATTGAACACTGAAGCTTTCTTT,CASRDGLNTEAFF
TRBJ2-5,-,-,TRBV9,TGTGCCAGCAGTCCCGGGGGTGGATACCAAGAGACCCAGTACTTC,CASSPGGGYQETQYF
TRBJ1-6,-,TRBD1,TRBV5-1,TGCGCCAGCAGCCCCGCGGACAGGGGATATAATTCACCCCTCCACTTT,CASSPADRGYNSPLHF
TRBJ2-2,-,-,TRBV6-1,TGTGCCAGTCGTGCTGTAGAATCCGGGGAGCTGTTTTTT,CASRAVESGELFF
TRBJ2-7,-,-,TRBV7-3,TGTGCCAGCAGCTTAACGATTGGAGACGAGCAGTACTTC,CASSLTIGDEQYF